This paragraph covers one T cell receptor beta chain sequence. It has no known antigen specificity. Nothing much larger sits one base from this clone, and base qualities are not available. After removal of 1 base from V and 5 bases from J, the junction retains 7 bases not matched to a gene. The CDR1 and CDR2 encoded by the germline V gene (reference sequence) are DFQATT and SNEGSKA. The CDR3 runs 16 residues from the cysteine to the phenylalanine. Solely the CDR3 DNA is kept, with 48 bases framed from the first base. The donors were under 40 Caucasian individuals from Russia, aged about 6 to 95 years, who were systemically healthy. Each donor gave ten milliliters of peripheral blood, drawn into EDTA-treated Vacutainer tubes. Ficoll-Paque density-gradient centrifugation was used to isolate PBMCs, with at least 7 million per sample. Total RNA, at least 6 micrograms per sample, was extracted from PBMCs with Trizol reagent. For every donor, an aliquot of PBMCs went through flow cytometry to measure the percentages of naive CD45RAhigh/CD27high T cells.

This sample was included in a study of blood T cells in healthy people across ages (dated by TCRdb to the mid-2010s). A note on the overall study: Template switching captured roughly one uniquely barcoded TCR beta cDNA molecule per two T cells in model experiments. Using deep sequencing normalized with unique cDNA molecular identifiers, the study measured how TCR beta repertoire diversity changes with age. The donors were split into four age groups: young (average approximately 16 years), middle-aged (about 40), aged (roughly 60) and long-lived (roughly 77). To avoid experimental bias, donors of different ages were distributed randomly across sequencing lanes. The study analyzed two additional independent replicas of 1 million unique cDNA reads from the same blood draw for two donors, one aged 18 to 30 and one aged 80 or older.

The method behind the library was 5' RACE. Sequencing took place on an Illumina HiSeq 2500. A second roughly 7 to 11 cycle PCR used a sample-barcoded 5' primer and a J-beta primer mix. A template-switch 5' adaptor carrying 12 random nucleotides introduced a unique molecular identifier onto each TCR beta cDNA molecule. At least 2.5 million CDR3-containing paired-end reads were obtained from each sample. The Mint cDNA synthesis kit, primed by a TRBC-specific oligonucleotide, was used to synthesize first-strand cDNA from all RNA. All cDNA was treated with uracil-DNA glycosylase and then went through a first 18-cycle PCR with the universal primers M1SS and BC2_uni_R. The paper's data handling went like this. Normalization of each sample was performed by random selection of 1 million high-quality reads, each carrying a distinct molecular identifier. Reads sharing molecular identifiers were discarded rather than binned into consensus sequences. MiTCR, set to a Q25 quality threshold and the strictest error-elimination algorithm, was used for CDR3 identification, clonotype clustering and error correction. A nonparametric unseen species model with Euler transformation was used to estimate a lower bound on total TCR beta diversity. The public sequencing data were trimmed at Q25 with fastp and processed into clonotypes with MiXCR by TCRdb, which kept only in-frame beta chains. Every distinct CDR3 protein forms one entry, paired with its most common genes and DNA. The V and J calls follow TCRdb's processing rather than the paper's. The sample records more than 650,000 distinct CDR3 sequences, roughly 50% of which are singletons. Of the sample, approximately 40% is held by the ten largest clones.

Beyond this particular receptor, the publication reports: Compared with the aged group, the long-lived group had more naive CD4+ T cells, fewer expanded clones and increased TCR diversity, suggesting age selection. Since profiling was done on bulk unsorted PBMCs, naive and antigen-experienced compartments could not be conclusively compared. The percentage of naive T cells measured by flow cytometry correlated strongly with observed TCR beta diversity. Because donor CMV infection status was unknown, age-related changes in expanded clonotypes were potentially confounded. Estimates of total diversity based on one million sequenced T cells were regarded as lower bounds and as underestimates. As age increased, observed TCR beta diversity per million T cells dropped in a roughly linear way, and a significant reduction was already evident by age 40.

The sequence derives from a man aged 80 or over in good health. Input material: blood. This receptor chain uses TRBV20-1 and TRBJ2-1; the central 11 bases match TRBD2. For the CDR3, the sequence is CSARVATSGTHNEQFF. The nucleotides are TGCAGTGCTAGAGTAGCGACTAGCGGGACCCACAATGAGCAGTTCTTC.